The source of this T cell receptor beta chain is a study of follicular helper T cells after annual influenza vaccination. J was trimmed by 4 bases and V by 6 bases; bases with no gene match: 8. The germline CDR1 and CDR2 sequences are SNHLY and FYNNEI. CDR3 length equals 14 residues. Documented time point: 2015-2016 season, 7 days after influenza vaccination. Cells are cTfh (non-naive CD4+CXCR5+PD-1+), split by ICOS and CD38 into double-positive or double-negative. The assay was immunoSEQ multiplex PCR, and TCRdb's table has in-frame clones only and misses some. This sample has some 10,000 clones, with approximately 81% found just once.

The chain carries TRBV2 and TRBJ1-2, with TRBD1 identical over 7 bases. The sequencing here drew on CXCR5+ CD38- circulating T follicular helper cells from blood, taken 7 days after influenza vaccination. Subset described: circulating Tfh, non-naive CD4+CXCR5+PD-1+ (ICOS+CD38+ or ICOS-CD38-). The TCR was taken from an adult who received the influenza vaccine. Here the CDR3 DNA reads TGTGCCAGCAGCATAAGGGGGCGTAGCTATGGCTACACCTTC. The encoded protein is CASSIRGRSYGYTF. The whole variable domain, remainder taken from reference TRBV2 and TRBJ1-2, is EPEVTQTPSHQVTQMGQEVILRCVPISNHLYFYWYRQILGQKVEFLVSFYNNEISEKSEIFDDQFSVERPDGSNFTLKIRSTKLEDSAMYFCASSIRGRSYGYTFGSGTRLTVV.